This TCR beta chain was identified in a study of blood T cell repertoires in COVID-19. Libraries were prepared by immunoSEQ multiplex PCR; TCRdb keeps only in-frame clonotypes and omits some of them. The sample yields roughly 250,000 clones, 83% seen once. Participants had their cohort set by participant-reported clinical history. CDR1 and CDR2 from the germline V gene are SGHAT and FQDESV (reference sequence). V dropped 3 bases and J dropped 0; count of bases not matched to a gene: 2. The CDR3 is 15 residues long. This sequence was found in a woman in her thirties or forties who had been exposed to COVID-19. The chain carries TRBV11-1 and TRBJ1-1; 9 bases match TRBD1. The sequenced sample was PBMCs or T cells enriched from blood (not recorded which). The CDR3 DNA sequence: TGTGCCAGCAGCTTGACAGGGGGTTTGAACACTGAAGCTTTCTTT. Amino acid sequence: CASSLTGGLNTEAFF.